These 5 T cell receptor beta chains share one sample of origin, sequenced in a study of early T cells in non-severe SARS-CoV-2 infection. TCRdb independently ran MiXCR on the 5' RACE reads; one entry per CDR3 protein. The table includes more than 70,000 distinct CDR3 sequences, approximately 14% detected once. The material sequenced was whole blood. The source is an adult who was a healthcare worker with PCR-confirmed SARS-CoV-2 infection or an uninfected control (not recorded which).

This clonotype has a count of ten or more. V is TRBV6-2 or TRBV6-3 and J is TRBJ2-7, with 9 bases identical to TRBD1. V trimming: 5 bases; J trimming: 0 bases; junction bases outside the gene matches: 8. CDR1 and CDR2 from the germline V gene are MNHEY and SVGEGT. The CDR3 extends over 16 amino acids. CDR3 nucleotide sequence: TGTGCCAGCAGTAGGACGCGGGGACAGGGCTCCTACGAGCAGTACTTC. As protein: CASSRTRGQGSYEQYF.

The rearrangement links TRBV10-3 to TRBJ2-6, with TRBD1 identical over 10 bases. V lost 11 bases and J lost 1; bases outside the gene matches: 8. This CDR3 is 16 amino acids long. Germline lookup yields CDR1 ENHRY and CDR2 SYGVKD. The CDR3 loop is CAVTGTGVSGANVLTF. Written as DNA, the CDR3 is TGTGCCGTGACCGGGACAGGGGTATCTGGGGCCAACGTCCTGACTTTC.

This sequence joins TRBV7-9 and TRBJ1-2, with D perhaps matching TRBD1 (5 bases). The CDR3 is 13 amino acids. Germline V gene data show CDR1 as SEHNR and CDR2 as FQNEAQ (reference sequence). V gave up 1 base and J gave up 4 bases, with 7 bases separating them. For the CDR3, the DNA is TGTGCCAGCAGCTTAGGGGACGTCTATGGCTACACCTTC. Translated: CASSLGDVYGYTF.

This clonotype has ten or more counts. In DNA form, the CDR3 reads TGTGCCAGCAGCTTCTCCTACGAGCAGTACTTC. It codes for CASSFSYEQYF. The J gene is TRBJ2-7, the V gene TRBV11-1; D gene uncertain. Germline V gene data show CDR1 as SGHAT and CDR2 as FQDESV (reference sequence). Trimming cost V 3 bases and J 0 bases, with 0 bases left between them. CDR3 length equals 11 residues.

This clonotype showed up many times. This sequence joins TRBV6-6 and TRBJ1-4, with D perhaps TRBD1 (6 bases). The length of the CDR3 is 15 residues. The V gene lost 5 bases and the J gene lost 9 bases, with 19 bases spanning the gap. The germline CDR1 and CDR2 sequences are MNHNY and SVGAGI (reference sequence). In DNA, the CDR3 is TGTGCCAGCAGTCCATCCACAGGGTACCAGAAAAAACTGTTTTTT. Translated: CASSPSTGYQKKLFF.